The table lists the clone carrying this T cell receptor beta chain with a count of one. Its antigen is as yet unknown. This table comes from immunoSEQ multiplex PCR, and its TCRdb copy is limited to in-frame clones, with some not included. The sample contains roughly 2,300,000 clones, 85% to 95% of which appear only once. These data belong to a study of shared clonotypes between healthy human individuals. Study as a whole: The plates for each donor numbered three CD4 naive, three CD4 memory, two CD8 naive and one CD8 memory.

The CDR3 is made up of 16 amino acids. Whole-study findings and limits: Against clonotypes common to all four donors, non-shared ones had lower generation probabilities. Of the naive CD4 clonotypes, around 4.8% were shared across several donors.

A CD45RA+ naive subset and a CD45RA-negative memory subset were split from CD4+ cells. This sequence originates from a young man in good health. Some clones in this sample may be carry-over from other donors' samples. The V and J genes are TRBV21-1 and TRBJ1-2; the table gives TRBD1 as D, unverified against the DNA. TRBV21-1 is shown as a pseudogene. Sequenced input: naive CD4+ T cells from PBMCs. The subset is: CD45RA+ positively selected. The CDR3 sequence: CASSIDRGTKRYGYTF. CDR3 DNA sequence: TGTGCCAGCAGCATCGACAGGGGAACAAAACGCTATGGCTACACCTTC.